The 10 T cell receptor beta chains given below trace back to one sample, sequenced in a study of blood T cell repertoires in COVID-19. Generated by immunoSEQ multiplex PCR, the TCRdb table keeps only in-frame clones and is missing some. The sample lists 77,000 or so clones; roughly 84% were seen once. The material sequenced was peripheral blood. The source of these receptors is a woman aged 55-69 years with acute or convalescent COVID-19.

This clone was seen at least ten times. The chain couples TRBV7-9 to TRBJ1-1; 8 nucleotides agree with TRBD1. Germline CDR1 is SEHNR and CDR2 is FQNEAQ (reference sequence). The ends lost 5 bases at V and 0 bases at J; junction bases unmatched: 11. The CDR3 is made up of 17 amino acids. The CDR3 spells CASSGRTGWRMNTEAFF. The CDR3 bases are TGTGCCAGCAGCGGACGGACAGGGTGGAGAATGAACACTGAAGCTTTCTTT.

The rearrangement joins TRBV9 to TRBJ2-5; 8 bases line up with TRBD1. J was trimmed by 1 base and V by 4 bases; bases with no gene match: 9. CDR1 is SGDLS, CDR2 YYNGEE, per germline. CDR3 size: 16 residues. The CDR3 sequence is CASSPRTGLTQETQYF. The CDR3 DNA follows: TGTGCCAGCAGCCCCCGGACAGGGTTGACCCAAGAGACCCAGTACTTC.

The CDR3, as DNA: TGTGCCAGCAGCTTCGACAGGGGTGGCTACACCTTC. Its translation is CASSFDRGGYTF. The J gene is TRBJ1-2, the V gene TRBV5-4, with TRBD1 identical over 8 bases. The ends lost 2 bases at V and 7 bases at J; junction bases unmatched: 1. The CDR3 consists of 12 residues. Germline V gene lookup returns CDR1 SGHNT and CDR2 YYREEE (reference sequence).

The chain combines TRBV6-5 with TRBJ1-4; a weak D match, TRBD1 (6 bases). With 6 bases removed from V and 2 bases from J, the gap between germline ends came to 10 bases. The CDR3 is made up of 14 amino acids. Germline assignment: CDR1 MNHEY and CDR2 SVGAGI. CDR3 sequence: CASSLRGTNEKLFF. The CDR3 nucleotides read TGTGCCAGCAGCCTTAGGGGGACTAATGAAAAACTGTTTTTT.

The V gene is TRBV12-3 or TRBV12-4, the J gene TRBJ1-1; no clear D gene. V dropped 6 bases and J dropped 3 bases, with 8 bases sitting between them. The CDR3 has 12 residues. For the CDR3, the DNA is TGTGCCAGCAGCCACGGTTACACTGAAGCTTTCTTT. Residues: CASSHGYTEAFF.

This clone was observed a few times. The rearrangement joins TRBV5-1 to TRBJ2-2, with 8 bases lining up with TRBD2. CDR3 length: 15 amino acids. V lost 5 bases to trimming and J lost 1 base; unmatched junction nucleotides: 4. Germline-derived CDR1 and CDR2 are SGHRS and YFSETQ. For the CDR3, the DNA is TGCGCCAGCAGGGGGACTAGTGTGAACACCGGGGAGCTGTTTTTT. Translating it yields CASRGTSVNTGELFF.

The chain combines TRBV6-1 with TRBJ1-4; D might be TRBD1 (6 bases). This CDR3 has 13 residues. Trimming left V 3 bases short and J 11 bases short, with 13 bases between. CDR1 is MNHNS, CDR2 SASEGT, per germline. The CDR3 DNA sequence: TGTGCCAGCAGTGAGTCAGGGGATGGGAAACTGTTTTTT. Protein sequence: CASSESGDGKLFF.

The V and J genes are TRBV19 and TRBJ1-5; the match to TRBD1 covers 7 bases. Germline values: CDR1 LNHDA, CDR2 SQIVND (reference sequence). The CDR3 is 13 amino acids. V shed 7 bases, J shed 9 bases, and the junction held 9 bases outside the gene matches. The CDR3, as DNA: TGTGCCAGTACCCGACAGGGCTTAACGCCCCAGCATTTT. It encodes CASTRQGLTPQHF.

The chain has TRBV10-3 and TRBJ2-3; 7 bases map to TRBD1. Germline V lookup: CDR1 ENHRY, CDR2 SYGVKD. There are 15 residues in the CDR3. The J segment lost 2 bases and the V segment lost 2 bases, leaving 4 bases of the junction unmatched. CDR3 DNA sequence: TGTGCCATCAGTGAGACAGGGGTCACCACAGATACGCAGTATTTT. It translates to CAISETGVTTDTQYF.

This clone turned up a few times. The chain recombines TRBV21-1 with TRBJ1-1; TRBD1 reflects the table's D call only, with no check against the DNA. TRBV21-1 represents a pseudogene. This CDR3 region has 17 residues. The CDR3 protein is CASSKDRWTGLNTEAFF. The CDR3 DNA sequence: TGTGCCAGCAGCAAAGATCGGTGGACAGGTTTGAACACTGAAGCTTTCTTT.